This T cell receptor beta chain was recovered during a study of T-cell reconstitution after alpha-beta-depleted transplantation in children. Germline CDR1 reads GTSNPN; CDR2 reads SVGIG (reference sequence). V dropped 0 bases and J dropped 8; count of bases not matched to a gene: 4. The length of the CDR3 is 13 residues. Construction of the TCRbeta library involved unique molecular identifiers. TCRdb redid the calling of the PCR reads with MiXCR, one entry per CDR3 protein. The table includes around 370,000 distinct CDR3 sequences, about 9.3% detected once. The source is a human donor who donated a stem cell graft to a child with acute lymphoblastic leukemia. This specimen consisted of PBMCs from the stem cell graft donor, obtained from the stem cell graft. This sequence joins TRBV30 and TRBJ2-1; TRBD2 matches 7 bases. The CDR3 spells CAWSVVAGDEQFF. The CDR3 DNA follows: TGTGCCTGGAGTGTTGTGGCGGGAGATGAGCAGTTCTTC.